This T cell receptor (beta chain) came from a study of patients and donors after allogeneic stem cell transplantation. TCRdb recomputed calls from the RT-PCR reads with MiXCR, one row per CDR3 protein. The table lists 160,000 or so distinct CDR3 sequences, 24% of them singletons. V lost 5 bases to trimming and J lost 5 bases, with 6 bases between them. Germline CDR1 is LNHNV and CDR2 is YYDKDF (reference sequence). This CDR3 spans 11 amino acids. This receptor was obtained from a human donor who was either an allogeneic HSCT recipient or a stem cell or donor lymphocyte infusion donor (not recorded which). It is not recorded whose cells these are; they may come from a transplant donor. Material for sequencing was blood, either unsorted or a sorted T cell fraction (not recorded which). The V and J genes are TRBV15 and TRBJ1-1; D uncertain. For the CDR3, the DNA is TGTGCCACCAGCGAGGGAACTGAAGCTTTCTTT. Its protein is CATSEGTEAFF.